Given below is one T cell receptor beta chain in context. Its antigen remains unknown. The sample comes from a study of T cell clonotyping in hematopoietic cell transplantation. Study-wide findings and caveats: Few recipient clonotypes overlapped donors; over 95% were de novo at given depth.

Profiled with immunoSEQ multiplex PCR; TCRdb holds only in-frame clones, not every one. The table records about 10,000 clones, about 92% of them present only once. Germline CDR1 WSHSY, CDR2 SAAADI. The CDR3 has 13 amino acids. V lost 7 bases and J 7 bases, leaving 14 bases between the germline ends. Stated time point: recipient sample about 28 days before transplant, after cytoreduction. This TCR derives from a woman in her 40s with acute myeloid leukemia. Some clones in this sample may be carry-over from other donors' samples. V and J are TRBV10-2 and TRBJ2-4; D unresolved. The material sequenced was peripheral blood mononuclear cells, taken before stem cell transplant. The CDR3 bases are TGCGCCAGCACCTTGGCAGTTGGGAACATTCAGTACTTC. The encoded protein is CASTLAVGNIQYF.